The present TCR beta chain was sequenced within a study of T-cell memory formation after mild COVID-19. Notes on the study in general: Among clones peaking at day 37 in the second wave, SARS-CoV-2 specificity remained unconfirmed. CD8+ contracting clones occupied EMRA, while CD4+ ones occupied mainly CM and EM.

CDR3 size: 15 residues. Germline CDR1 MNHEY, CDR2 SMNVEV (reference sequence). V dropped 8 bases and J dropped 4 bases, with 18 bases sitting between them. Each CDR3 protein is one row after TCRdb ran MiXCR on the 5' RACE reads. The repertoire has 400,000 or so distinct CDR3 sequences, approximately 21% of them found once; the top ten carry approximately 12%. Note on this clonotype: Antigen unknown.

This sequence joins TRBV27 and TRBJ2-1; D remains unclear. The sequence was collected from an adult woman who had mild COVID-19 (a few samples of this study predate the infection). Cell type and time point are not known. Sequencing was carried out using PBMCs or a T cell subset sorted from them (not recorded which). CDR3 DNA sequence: TGTGCCAGCTCGCCCGGACGAATGGGGTACAATGAGCAGTTCTTC. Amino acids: CASSPGRMGYNEQFF.